Listed below are T cell receptor beta chains from one sample, sequenced in a study of Graves' ophthalmopathy and Graves' hyperthyroidism. Via MiXCR, TCRdb re-called the multiplex PCR reads, giving one row per CDR3 protein. The table has about 400,000 distinct CDR3 sequences, 15% to 20% seen once. What was sequenced was peripheral blood. The receptors stem from a woman aged 18 to 35 with Graves' ophthalmopathy. CDR3s include the opening cysteine and the closing phenylalanine or tryptophan. Each record gives: CDR3 length, clone size, V gene, J gene, D gene, CDR3 DNA, CDR3 protein. D genes are given only for firm matches. Clone size appears in some rows only: once, few, many, or a class for an expanded clone.

>14|many|TRBV30|TRBJ1-2|NA
TGTGCCTGGAGGACTGTCCTGGGCAACTATGGCTACACCTTC
CAWRTVLGNYGYTF
>13|NA|TRBV6-1|TRBJ1-1|NA
TGTGCCAGCAATCCCAGACAGTTCACTGAAGCTTTCTTT
CASNPRQFTEAFF
>14|many|TRBV2|TRBJ1-1|NA
TGTGCCAGCAGTGAATTAGGCGGAGGCACTGAAGCTTTCTTT
CASSELGGGTEAFF
>15|many|TRBV7-2|TRBJ2-7|NA
TGTGCCAGCAGCTTGTCTACCGGGCCTCAATACGAGCAGTACTTC
CASSLSTGPQYEQYF
>13|many|TRBV7-3|TRBJ2-7|NA
TGTGCCAGCAGCTTAACAGGGGCGGCTGGGCAGTACTTC
CASSLTGAAGQYF
>17|many|TRBV6-1|TRBJ2-7|TRBD1
TGTGCCAGCAGTGAAGGGCTACCTGGGACAGTCCCCTACGAGCAGTACTTC
CASSEGLPGTVPYEQYF
>15|many|TRBV11-2|TRBJ2-7|TRBD2
TGTGCCAGCAGCCCCCCGGGACTAGTTTTCTACGAGCAGTACTTC
CASSPPGLVFYEQYF
>15|once|TRBV10-3|TRBJ2-2|TRBD1
TGTGCCATCAGAACCGGGACAGGGGACACCGGGGAGCTGTTTTTT
CAIRTGTGDTGELFF
>19|many|TRBV28|TRBJ2-5|TRBD2
TGTGCCAGCAGTCCGGGACTAGCGGGAGAAAGGGGAGTTTTAGAGACCCAGTACTTC
CASSPGLAGERGVLETQYF
>14|many|TRBV12-3/TRBV12-4|TRBJ1-5|TRBD1
TGTGCCAGCAGTTTCGGGACAGTATATCAGCCCCAGCATTTT
CASSFGTVYQPQHF
>12|many|TRBV29-1|TRBJ1-1|TRBD1
TGCAGCGTCGAGGGGGCGCGTCCTGAAGCTTTCTTT
CSVEGARPEAFF
>16|many|TRBV4-1|TRBJ1-5|NA
TGCGCCAGCAGCCAACACGGGCTGATGAGCAATCAGCCCCAGCATTTT
CASSQHGLMSNQPQHF
>17|many|TRBV20-1|TRBJ2-5|NA
TGCAGTGCTCCCGTAGTGGTACGCGGGTACGTTCGAGAGACCCAGTACTTC
CSAPVVVRGYVRETQYF
>15|many|TRBV7-3|TRBJ2-7|NA
TGTGCCAGCAGCTTATCAGGGGCGGGAGTAGGCGAGCAGTACTTC
CASSLSGAGVGEQYF
>15|many|TRBV28|TRBJ1-2|TRBD1
TGTGCCAGCAGCCAACCAACAGGGGACACGTACGGCTACACCTTC
CASSQPTGDTYGYTF
>14|once|TRBV28|TRBJ2-7|TRBD1
TGTGCCAGCAGCCCGACAGGGGTGACCTACGAGCAGTACTTC
CASSPTGVTYEQYF
>12|many|TRBV7-8|TRBJ1-1|NA
TGTGCCAGCAGCTATGACAGTAAAGGAGCTTTCTTT
CASSYDSKGAFF
>14|NA|TRBV6-1|TRBJ2-7|NA
TGTGCCAGCAGGGACCCGAAGGAGGCCCACGAGCAGTACTTC
CASRDPKEAHEQYF
>19|few|TRBV6-2/TRBV6-3|TRBJ2-2|NA
TGTGCCAGCAGTTACTCGTGGGGGTACGAGGAGGGAAGCACCGGGGAGCTGTTTTTT
CASSYSWGYEEGSTGELFF